The 15 T cell receptor beta chains presented below share a single source sample, sequenced in a study of CD8 T cells in ankylosing spondylitis. A single record per CDR3 protein comes from TCRdb applying MiXCR to the 5' RACE reads. The table records around 150,000 distinct CDR3 sequences, 25% to 35% of them present only once. Sequences were obtained from synovial fluid, either unsorted or a sorted T cell fraction (not recorded which). The source of these receptors is a male donor with ankylosing spondylitis.

J is TRBJ2-1 and V is TRBV29-1; 9 nucleotides agree with TRBD2. The CDR3 is 18 residues long. The trim removed 6 bases at V and 0 bases at J, leaving 15 bases unmatched. Germline V gene lookup returns CDR1 SQVTM and CDR2 ANQGSEA. Here the CDR3 DNA reads TGCAGCGTCCCTTCGAGGGGTAGCGGGGGCCTCTCCTACAATGAGCAGTTCTTC. The encoded protein is CSVPSRGSGGLSYNEQFF.

The CDR3 DNA reads as TGTGCCAGCAGCCAGGGACGCACAGATACGCAGTATTTT. This gives the protein CASSQGRTDTQYF. The chain carries TRBV11-1 and TRBJ2-3, with D possibly being TRBD1 or TRBD2 (5 bases each). Germline CDR1 and CDR2: SGHAT and FQDESV (reference sequence). The CDR3 has 13 amino acids. Trimming took 5 bases from V and 1 from J, leaving 7 bases between them.

The V gene is TRBV5-1, the J gene TRBJ1-6, with unresolved D. Between the trimmed V and J ends, which lost 1 base and 0 bases, there was a span of 8 bases. The CDR3 contains 16 residues. The germline CDR1 and CDR2 sequences are SGHRS and YFSETQ. CDR3: CASSLKGGSYNSPLHF. The DNA of the CDR3 is TGCGCCAGCAGCTTGAAGGGCGGCTCCTATAATTCACCCCTCCACTTT. Based on the CDR3 plus reference TRBV5-1 and TRBJ1-6, the full variable domain is KAGVTQTPRYLIKTRGQQVTLSCSPISGHRSVSWYQQTPGQGLQFLFEYFSETQRNKGNFPGRFSGRQFSNSRSEMNVSTLELGDSALYLCASSLKGGSYNSPLHFGNGTRLTVT.

The gene calls are TRBV2 and TRBJ2-1; 10 bases align to TRBD2. V lost 4 bases, J lost 0 bases, and 9 bases stayed unmatched. CDR1 and CDR2 from the germline V gene are SNHLY and FYNNEI. There are 18 residues in the CDR3. The CDR3 loop reads CASSVGTSGMRSYNEQFF. As DNA, the CDR3 is TGTGCCAGCAGTGTTGGTACTAGCGGGATGCGCTCCTACAATGAGCAGTTCTTC.

The chain uses TRBV20-1 and TRBJ2-3; unclear D gene. Germline V gene data show CDR1 as DFQATT and CDR2 as SNEGSKA (reference sequence). Trimming removed 3 bases at V and 4 bases at J, with 5 bases between. CDR3 length: 11 amino acids. Written as DNA, the CDR3 is TGCAGTGCTAGTCCCTCAGATACGCAGTATTTT. Translated: CSASPSDTQYF.

This sequence joins TRBV27 and TRBJ2-7; a weak D match, TRBD2 (5 bases). V was shortened by 5 bases and J by 3 bases, with 17 bases between the two germline ends. Per germline, CDR1 MNHEY and CDR2 SMNVEV (reference sequence). The CDR3 is 15 amino acids. The CDR3 is CASSLAIGTDYEQYF. The CDR3 DNA reads TGTGCCAGCAGTCTAGCAATAGGCACAGACTACGAGCAGTACTTC.

This clonotype was seen ten or more times. This chain uses TRBV28 with TRBJ1-5; 7 bases fit TRBD1. The CDR3 runs to 17 residues. Germline lookup yields CDR1 MDHEN and CDR2 SYDVKM. V dropped 1 base and J dropped 3; count of bases not matched to a gene: 9. The CDR3 protein is CASSLSSTGADNQPQHF. DNA for the CDR3: TGTGCCAGCAGTTTATCATCCACAGGGGCAGACAATCAGCCCCAGCATTTT.

The chain recombines TRBV30 with TRBJ1-2; perhaps TRBD1 as D (6 bases). Trimming stripped 7 bases from V and 4 bases from J, with 16 bases between. This CDR3 has 13 amino acids. CDR1 GTSNPN and CDR2 SVGIG come from the germline V gene (reference sequence). CDR3 amino acids: CALTGQLFYGYTF. The CDR3 region has the DNA TGTGCCTTAACAGGACAGCTTTTCTATGGCTACACCTTC.

This clonotype has just a few counts. The gene calls are TRBV5-1 and TRBJ2-7, with a tentative D call TRBD1 (5 bases). Germline CDR1 is SGHRS and CDR2 is YFSETQ. Trimming removed 0 bases from V and 2 bases from J, with 9 bases in between. The CDR3 is made up of 14 amino acids. CDR3 in amino acids: CASSLEQGPYEQYF. The CDR3 DNA is TGCGCCAGCAGCTTGGAGCAGGGTCCCTACGAGCAGTACTTC.

CDR3 loop: CASSPKGTQYF. DNA for the CDR3: TGTGCCAGCAGCCCGAAAGGGACCCAGTACTTC. The chain links TRBV6-2 or TRBV6-3 to TRBJ2-5, with no clear D. The germline V gene has CDR1 MNHEY and CDR2 SVGEGT. Between the trimmed V and J ends, which lost 6 bases and 7 bases, there was a span of 9 bases. This CDR3 has 11 amino acids.

The table lists this clonotype with a few counts. J is TRBJ1-2 and V is TRBV20-1; 7 bases line up with TRBD1. The J segment lost 3 bases and the V segment lost 6 bases, leaving 10 bases of the junction unmatched. Looked up from germline, CDR1 is DFQATT and CDR2 is SNEGSKA (reference sequence). The CDR3 loop spans 14 amino acids. The CDR3 loop is CSAKTGTADYGYTF. In nucleotides, the CDR3 is TGCAGTGCCAAAACGGGGACAGCCGACTATGGCTACACCTTC.

The V call is TRBV9, the J call TRBJ2-3, with TRBD2 matching 7 bases. Germline values: CDR1 SGDLS, CDR2 YYNGEE. V lost 3 bases and J lost 0; bases outside the gene matches: 7. The CDR3 length is 16 residues. CDR3 nucleotides: TGTGCCAGCAGCGCCCGACTAGCCGCTAGCACAGATACGCAGTATTTT. It specifies CASSARLAASTDTQYF.

This chain connects TRBV5-1 to TRBJ2-1; D is uncertain. CDR3 length equals 14 residues. Trimming shortened V by 4 bases and J by 2 bases, and 10 bases separated the two germline ends. Germline V lookup: CDR1 SGHRS, CDR2 YFSETQ. Here the CDR3 DNA reads TGCGCCAGCAGCGCGAACGGCGCCTACAATGAGCAGTTCTTC. Protein: CASSANGAYNEQFF.

The chain combines TRBV7-7 with TRBJ2-5; tentatively, D is TRBD2 (6 bases). V was shortened by 1 base and J by 4 bases, with 10 bases between the two germline ends. The germline CDR1 and CDR2 sequences are SSHAT and FNYEAQ (reference sequence). The CDR3 runs to 14 residues. CDR3 amino acids: CASSLDSGAETQYF. The CDR3 nucleotides read TGTGCCAGCAGCTTAGATAGCGGAGCAGAGACCCAGTACTTC.

The genes are TRBV6-6 and TRBJ2-1; unclear D gene. The CDR3 has 12 residues. CDR1 is MNHNY, CDR2 SVGAGI, per germline (reference sequence). Trimming pared 4 bases from V and 3 bases from J, leaving 4 bases between. CDR3 coding DNA: TGTGCCAGCAGTTCTCGCTACAATGAGCAGTTCTTC. It codes for CASSSRYNEQFF.